Listed here are 25 T cell receptor beta chains from one sample, sequenced in a study of blood T cell repertoires in COVID-19. Generated by immunoSEQ multiplex PCR, the TCRdb table keeps only in-frame clones and is missing some. Of fewer than 250,000 clones in the sample, more than 70% were seen once. Specimen: peripheral blood. These receptors were collected from a man aged 50 to 60 with active or convalescent COVID-19.

This chain connects TRBV6-2 or TRBV6-3 to TRBJ1-1; 7 nucleotides align to TRBD1. Germline CDR1 is MNHEY and CDR2 is SVGEGT. This CDR3 is built from 15 residues. The V segment lost 5 bases and the J segment 0 bases; nucleotides outside the gene matches: 6. The CDR3 DNA follows: TGTGCCAGCAGTCCACCGGGACAGATGAACACTGAAGCTTTCTTT. Residues: CASSPPGQMNTEAFF.

This chain links TRBV5-1 with TRBJ2-3; 10 nucleotides agree with TRBD2. The CDR3 is 15 residues long. CDR1 and CDR2 (germline): SGHRS, YFSETQ. V dropped 1 base and J dropped 1; count of bases not matched to a gene: 0. The CDR3, as DNA: TGCGCCAGCAGCTTGACTAGCGGGGGCACAGATACGCAGTATTTT. Encoded protein: CASSLTSGGTDTQYF.

The rearrangement joins TRBV30 to TRBJ2-4; possible D gene TRBD2, 5 bases. Trimming removed 0 bases from V and 3 bases from J, with 15 bases in between. Germline values: CDR1 GTSNPN, CDR2 SVGIG (reference sequence). The CDR3 loop spans 16 amino acids. As DNA, the CDR3 is TGTGCCTGGAGTGTAGGAAGGGCTGAGGGCAAAAACATTCAGTACTTC. Translating gives CAWSVGRAEGKNIQYF.

This clone was seen more than once but under ten times. The gene calls are TRBV29-1 and TRBJ1-2, with D possibly matching TRBD1 (5 bases). V gave up 3 bases and J gave up 0 bases, with 8 bases separating them. CDR1 and CDR2 (germline): SQVTM, ANQGSEA. The CDR3 sequence is 13 residues long. The CDR3 DNA reads TGCAGCGTTGATAGGGGCACTAACTATGGCTACACCTTC. It specifies CSVDRGTNYGYTF.

This chain links TRBV9 with TRBJ2-7, with TRBD1 matching 8 bases. Germline V gives CDR1 SGDLS, CDR2 YYNGEE. With V trimmed by 0 bases and J by 3 bases, 2 bases remained unmatched. This CDR3 has 14 amino acids. CDR3 DNA: TGTGCCAGCAGCGTAGGGGACAGGAGCTACGAGCAGTACTTC. This sequence encodes CASSVGDRSYEQYF.

The chain is built from TRBV7-2 and TRBJ1-2; no reliable D call. Germline assignment: CDR1 SGHTA and CDR2 FQGNSA. With 5 bases removed from V and 4 bases from J, the gap between germline ends came to 17 bases. The CDR3 spans 15 residues. CDR3 residues: CASSLGLPGGYGYTF. CDR3 in DNA: TGTGCCAGCAGCCTCGGACTACCAGGCGGCTATGGCTACACCTTC.

CDR3 DNA: TGTGCCAGCAGTTTAACCGGGACTAGCGGGGTGTACCAAGAGACCCAGTACTTC. Translated: CASSLTGTSGVYQETQYF. This rearrangement joins TRBV27 to TRBJ2-5, with 13 bases fitting TRBD2. Looked up from germline, CDR1 is MNHEY and CDR2 is SMNVEV (reference sequence). Unmatched junction bases numbered 6, after V lost 2 bases and J lost 0 bases. CDR3 size: 18 residues.

The chain employs TRBV7-9 and TRBJ1-5; D remains ambiguous. This CDR3 region has 14 residues. Between the trimmed V and J ends, which lost 6 bases and 0 bases, there was a span of 9 bases. Germline CDR1 is SEHNR and CDR2 is FQNEAQ (reference sequence). CDR3 amino acids: CASRGEGSNQPQHF. CDR3 bases: TGTGCCAGCAGGGGCGAGGGTAGCAATCAGCCCCAGCATTTT.

This clone is categorized as medium-sized. The CDR3 loop reads CASSILGARNNEQFF. In DNA form, the CDR3 reads TGTGCCAGTAGTATATTGGGGGCGCGGAACAATGAGCAGTTCTTC. The chain carries TRBV19 and TRBJ2-1, with a possible D match to TRBD1 (6 bases). Trimming pared 2 bases from V and 5 bases from J, leaving 13 bases between. This CDR3 is built from 15 residues. The germline V gene has CDR1 LNHDA and CDR2 SQIVND (reference sequence).

V and J are TRBV3-1 (or the pseudogene TRBV3-2) and TRBJ2-2; the match to TRBD2 covers 11 bases. The CDR3 runs to 17 residues. Germline V lookup: CDR1 LGHDT, CDR2 YNNKEL (reference sequence). Trimming at V came to 1 base and at J to 3 bases, leaving 4 bases not matched to a gene. CDR3 sequence: CASSQGASGGYTGELFF. CDR3 nucleotides: TGTGCCAGCAGCCAAGGAGCTAGCGGGGGGTACACCGGGGAGCTGTTTTTT.

Remarks on this clone: The same CDR3 also results from other DNA sequences found in this sample. V usage is TRBV6-5 and J usage is TRBJ1-2; the match to TRBD1 covers 7 bases. V shed 5 bases, J shed 2 bases, and the junction held 2 bases outside the gene matches. CDR1 and CDR2 from the germline V gene are MNHEY and SVGAGI. The CDR3 is made up of 13 amino acids. This CDR3 reads CASSQQGNYGYTF. For the CDR3, the DNA is TGTGCCAGCAGTCAACAGGGGAACTATGGCTACACCTTC.

The J gene is TRBJ1-5, the V gene TRBV6-2 or TRBV6-3; 8 bases align to TRBD1. Per germline, CDR1 MNHEY and CDR2 SVGEGT. J lost 3 bases, V lost 5 bases, and 6 bases had no gene match. This CDR3 region has 15 residues. The CDR3 DNA is TGTGCCAGCAGTCGACAGGGGATGTACAATCAGCCCCAGCATTTT. This gives the protein CASSRQGMYNQPQHF.

This sequence joins TRBV11-2 and TRBJ1-2, with D uncertain. CDR1 SGHAT and CDR2 FQNNGV come from the germline V gene. Trimming removed 5 bases at V and 9 bases at J, with 16 bases between. This CDR3 spans 13 amino acids. CDR3 bases: TGTGCCAGCAGCCCCAGCGGGGATCACAGCTACACCTTC. This gives the protein CASSPSGDHSYTF.

For the CDR3, the DNA is TGTGCCAGCAGTTTCTACGGAATCGGACAGGGGGACACCGGGGAGCTGTTTTTT. Protein: CASSFYGIGQGDTGELFF. The chain uses TRBV27 and TRBJ2-2, with 10 bases fitting TRBD1. The CDR3 spans 18 residues. V gave up 3 bases and J gave up 3 bases; unmatched junction bases: 10. Germline V CDR1 and CDR2: MNHEY, SMNVEV (reference sequence).

This clone was seen just once. The chain couples TRBV7-9 to TRBJ2-5; the match to TRBD2 covers 7 bases. The CDR3 length is 15 residues. Trimming removed 2 bases from V and 0 bases from J; junction bases left unmatched: 3. Germline lookup yields CDR1 SEHNR and CDR2 FQNEAQ (reference sequence). CDR3 nucleotides: TGTGCCAGCAGCTTAACTAGCGCCCACCAAGAGACCCAGTACTTC. It encodes CASSLTSAHQETQYF.

The CDR3 nucleotides read TGTGCCATCGGTCGGGATTCCACAGATACGCAGTATTTT. Encoded protein: CAIGRDSTDTQYF. This sequence joins TRBV10-3 and TRBJ2-3, with D perhaps matching TRBD2 (5 bases). V lost 8 bases and J lost 2, with 11 bases in between. The CDR3 has 13 amino acids. The V gene's germline CDR1 is ENHRY and CDR2 SYGVKD.

The sample holds a few counts of this clone. The V and J genes are TRBV28 and TRBJ2-3; 9 bases align to TRBD1. The CDR3 contains 16 residues. Trimming took 4 bases from V and 4 from J; bases not matched to a gene: 9. Germline lookup yields CDR1 MDHEN and CDR2 SYDVKM. This CDR3 is CASSSTGGKDADTQYF. The CDR3 DNA reads TGTGCCAGCAGTTCTACAGGGGGCAAAGACGCAGATACGCAGTATTTT.

The chain has TRBV27 and TRBJ1-2; D possibly corresponds to TRBD1 (6 bases). The CDR3 runs 14 residues. Trimming cost V 5 bases and J 4 bases, with 14 bases left between them. The germline V gene has CDR1 MNHEY and CDR2 SMNVEV (reference sequence). CDR3 amino acids: CASSPHQGSYGYTF. In DNA form, the CDR3 reads TGTGCCAGCAGTCCTCATCAGGGGTCCTATGGCTACACCTTC.

This CDR3 reads CASSLESDNRETQYF. As DNA, the CDR3 is TGTGCCAGCAGCTTAGAGTCCGACAACCGAGAGACCCAGTACTTC. The genes are TRBV11-3 and TRBJ2-5, with D hard to call. The CDR3 length is 15 residues. Germline CDR1 reads SGHNT; CDR2 reads YENEEA. V was pared by 0 bases and J by 4 bases, with 12 bases between.

The J gene is TRBJ2-2, the V gene TRBV18, with 8 bases that match TRBD1. Germline CDR1 reads KGHSH; CDR2 reads LQKENI. Unmatched junction bases numbered 12, after V lost 3 bases and J lost 3 bases. This CDR3 contains 18 residues. The CDR3 DNA is TGTGCCAGCTCACCGCTCACTTTTTCGACAGGGGACACCGGGGAGCTGTTTTTT. The encoded protein is CASSPLTFSTGDTGELFF.

This clone has more than one count but fewer than ten. The chain carries TRBV27 and TRBJ1-6, with 9 bases fitting TRBD1. Germline values: CDR1 MNHEY, CDR2 SMNVEV (reference sequence). The CDR3 has 12 amino acids. With V trimmed by 5 bases and J by 14 bases, 4 bases remained unmatched. The CDR3 loop reads CASSPDRGSLHF. CDR3 DNA: TGTGCCAGCAGTCCGGACAGGGGCTCCCTCCACTTT.

The CDR3 region has the DNA TGTGCCAGCAAATTATACGACAGGGGCCCGGGGGAAAAACTGTTTTTT. It yields the protein CASKLYDRGPGEKLFF. The rearrangement links TRBV27 to TRBJ1-4; 8 positions match TRBD1. The ends lost 7 bases at V and 8 bases at J; junction bases unmatched: 15. Germline V gene lookup returns CDR1 MNHEY and CDR2 SMNVEV (reference sequence). The CDR3 has 16 residues.

This rearrangement joins TRBV5-1 to TRBJ2-7, with a weak D call TRBD1 (6 bases). Germline V lookup: CDR1 SGHRS, CDR2 YFSETQ. Trimming left V 0 bases short and J 6 bases short, with 10 bases between. This CDR3 contains 13 residues. The CDR3 DNA reads TGCGCCAGCAGCTTGGTCCCGGACAGCGAGCAGTACTTC. Its protein product is CASSLVPDSEQYF.

This chain uses TRBV19 with TRBJ2-7, with no clear D. This CDR3 comprises 15 residues. The V end was cut by 1 base, the J end by 0 bases, with 10 bases between. Germline V gives CDR1 LNHDA, CDR2 SQIVND (reference sequence). DNA for the CDR3: TGTGCCAGTAGTATAGCGGCGGTCAGCTCCTACGAGCAGTACTTC. It yields the protein CASSIAAVSSYEQYF.

The rearrangement uses TRBV9 and TRBJ2-1; possible D gene TRBD2, 5 bases. Trimming pared 0 bases from V and 4 bases from J, leaving 14 bases between. The CDR3 runs 16 residues. Germline V gene data show CDR1 as SGDLS and CDR2 as YYNGEE. The CDR3 DNA follows: TGTGCCAGCAGCGTAGAACTAGAATCTTATTACAATGAGCAGTTCTTC. It translates to CASSVELESYYNEQFF.